This TCR beta chain was identified in a study of blood T cells in healthy people across ages. PBMCs were isolated at a quantity of at least 6.5 million per sample. V gave up 3 bases and J gave up 5 bases, with 14 bases separating them. From germline, CDR1 is KGHSH and CDR2 LQKENI. This CDR3 region has 14 residues. Findings and caveats of the study: Per million T cells, the diversity of TCR beta decreased roughly linearly as age advanced. Across samples, TCR beta diversity tracked strongly with naive T cell percentage.

Comment on this clonotype: Its antigen is still unknown.

For the second PCR, which ran for about 7 to 11 cycles, a sample-barcoded 5' primer and a J-beta primer mix were used. Every molecule of cDNA carried a tag from a template-switch adaptor with 12 random nucleotides. TCRdb independently ran MiXCR on the 5' RACE reads; one entry per CDR3 protein. This table holds approximately 730,000 distinct CDR3 sequences, roughly 50% found once. The sequencing input was blood. V usage is TRBV18 and J usage is TRBJ2-7; tentatively, D is TRBD1 (5 bases). This sequence was found in a man older than 75 in good health. CDR3 bases: TGTGCCAGCTCACCGTCGCAGGGTTACGACGAGCAGTACTTC. This sequence encodes CASSPSQGYDEQYF.